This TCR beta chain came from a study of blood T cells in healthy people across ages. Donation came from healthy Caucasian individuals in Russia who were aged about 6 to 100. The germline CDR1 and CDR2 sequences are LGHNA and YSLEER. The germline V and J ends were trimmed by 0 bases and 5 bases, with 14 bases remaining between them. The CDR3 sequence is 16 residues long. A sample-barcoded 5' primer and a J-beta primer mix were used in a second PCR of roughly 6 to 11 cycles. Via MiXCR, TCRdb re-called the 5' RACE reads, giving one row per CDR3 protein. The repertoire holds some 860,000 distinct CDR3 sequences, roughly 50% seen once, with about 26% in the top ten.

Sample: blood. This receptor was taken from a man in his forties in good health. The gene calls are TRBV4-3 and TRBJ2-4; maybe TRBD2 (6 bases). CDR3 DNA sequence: TGCGCCAGCAGCCAAGATGTCGGGGGATTTGAAAACATTCAGTACTTC. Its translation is CASSQDVGGFENIQYF.